This entry lists 2 T cell receptor beta chains sequenced from one sample in a study of cytomegalovirus exposure and HLA in healthy donors. Primers for the PCR totalled 60 Vbeta and 13 Jbeta. Sequencing used immunoSEQ multiplex PCR; TCRdb keeps in-frame clones, though not all of them. Of 60,000 to 70,000 clones listed, around four fifths were seen once; the top ten hold 4% to 5.5%. Sequenced material: PBMCs. These receptors all stem from a woman aged 25 to 39 in good health and CMV-seronegative.

This clone was observed a handful of times. The chain employs TRBV7-2 and TRBJ1-1, with no clear D. The CDR3 loop spans 14 amino acids. Trimming removed 5 bases from V and 3 bases from J, with 13 bases in between. Germline CDR1 SGHTA, CDR2 FQGNSA. In DNA, the CDR3 is TGTGCCAGCAGCCGCGCGAGACAAGACACTGAAGCTTTCTTT. As protein: CASSRARQDTEAFF. The whole variable domain, remainder taken from reference TRBV7-2 and TRBJ1-1, is GAGVSQSPSNKVTEKGKDVELRCDPISGHTALYWYRQSLGQGLEFLIYFQGNSAPDKSGLPSDRFSAERTGGSVSTLTIQRTQQEDSAVYLCASSRARQDTEAFFGQGTRLTVV.

The chain links TRBV10-3 to TRBJ2-3; 9 nucleotides align to TRBD1. The CDR3 length is 14 residues. V trimming: 6 bases; J trimming: 2 bases; junction bases outside the gene matches: 3. Germline V gene sequence: CDR1 ENHRY, CDR2 SYGVKD. CDR3 nucleotides: TGTGCCATCAGGACAGGGGGTCCCACAGATACGCAGTATTTT. Translation gives CAIRTGGPTDTQYF.